The entry below gives a single T cell receptor beta chain sequence along with its context. There are a few counts of this clone. Which antigen it targets is not known. Base qualities are not provided; no much larger clone lies one nucleotide away. Other nucleotide sequences in the sample specify the same CDR3. The CDR3 covers 13 residues, taking in both the cysteine and the phenylalanine. Kept here is only the CDR3 DNA, which spans 39 bases and is read in frame from base 1. At the junction V is shortened by 8 bases and J by 3 bases, with 13 bases in between. As encoded in the germline V gene, CDR1 is SGHTA while CDR2 is FQGTGA. The donors were healthy, HIV-negative adults with no recently reported acute infections or vaccinations. Every donor was a Caucasian adult residing in Nashville, Tennessee, USA. CD4+ T cells were enriched by magnetic negative selection, after which naive cells were positively selected on CD45RA and the negative fraction was taken as the memory subset. After blood collection by leukapheresis, PBMCs were isolated using Ficoll-Histopaque density gradient centrifugation and then cryopreserved in the vapor phase of liquid nitrogen. Purity and quantity of every magnetically sorted T cell population were checked by analytical flow cytometry. Genomic DNA was isolated from each sorted fraction and quantified by UV absorbance on a Nanodrop 2000c.

The data were taken from a study of shared clonotypes between healthy human individuals (dated by TCRdb to about 2020). Describing the broader study: The cohort included three men and a couple of women between 18 and 49 years of age. Per donor, leukapheresis produced somewhere between about 0.94 and 9.5 billion PBMCs. To increase sequencing depth and limit assay-specific biases, different laboratories used diverse techniques to prepare libraries and sequence TCR repertoires. Blood TCR repertoires of 5 or 6 healthy adults were deeply sequenced to estimate repertoire size and the extent of clonotype sharing between individuals. For each donor, CD4 naive and CD4 memory were each run on three plates, CD8 naive on two plates, and CD8 memory on one plate. What the study reported, not specific to this receptor: Naive subsets generally had larger estimated clonotype richness than memory subsets. Higher generation probabilities were observed for clonotypes shared by all four sorted-subset donors than for non-shared clonotypes. Rarefaction of sorted-subset datasets indicated incomplete sequencing despite the large sequencing depth. Only blood was sampled, and tissue TCR repertoires likely differ from those in blood. Pairwise subsampling led to the expectation that sequencing depth would affect the degree of clonotype sharing among donors. The small number of donors limited the genetic and exposure-history diversity represented. Across four donors, around 5% of naive CD4, approximately 3.6% of naive CD8, around 2.1% of memory CD4, and roughly 0.41% of memory CD8 clonotypes were shared.

Using the deep immunoSEQ assay, multiplex PCR amplified TCR CDR3 regions from genomic DNA. For each cell subset, the extracted genomic DNA was distributed evenly across all wells of several immunoSEQ 96-well plates, and each plate served as one replicate. For sorted subsets, about 200 ng genomic DNA, equal to 30,000 or so T cell genomes, was loaded into each replicate PCR. The purified libraries were quantified using a Qubit 3.0 fluorometer, sized with a Bioanalyzer 2100, and then quantified again using the KAPA Library Quantification kit. Every immunoSEQ 96-well plate was sequenced on a dedicated single-read 150-cycle Illumina NextSeq 550 flow cell. Per the original workflow: The immunoSEQ output contained only junctional sequences without quality scores, so filtering could not match that applied to full-length reads. Sequences were annotated with PyIR, a Python wrapper for IgBLAST v1.9, and V/J genes and CDR3 were assigned using IMGT germline references. Reads were removed for weak V/J assignments (E-value above 1e-6), missing CDR3, stop codons, out-of-frame junctions, or ambiguous translated residues. V3J clonotypes were defined as sequences sharing the same inferred V gene, J gene, and CDR3 amino acid sequence. Percentage overlap between repertoires was calculated by dividing the number of shared unique clonotypes by the size of the smaller repertoire. Richness of each repertoire was evaluated using RTK rarefaction, the Chao1 estimator, and Recon v2.1 estimates of unobserved clonotypes. OLGA was used to compute generation probabilities for all TCRbeta clonotypes that the gDNA method yielded from four donors. TCRdb provides this immuneACCESS table in a form limited to in-frame rearrangements. Some clones are lacking; in checked studies, under half of them reflect an unresolved V gene, and why the rest are absent is not known. From that table come the V and J calls and clone size; the DNA was used to work out D and trimming. The sample profile shows some 680,000 clones; roughly 73% of them were found once. About 1.8% of the sample lies in the top ten.

The chain is made from TRBV7-3 and TRBJ1-1, with no reliable assignment of the D segment. The sequenced material came from memory CD4+ T cells sorted from blood. This specimen's cell subset or site label, interpreted: CD45RA-negative fraction. The clonotype originates from a woman aged 25 to 39 in good health. The CDR3 protein sequence reads: CASSVQRDTEAFF. The nucleotide sequence reads TGTGCCAGCTCGGTTCAAAGGGACACTGAAGCTTTCTTT. Outside the CDR3, residues come from the reference TRBV7-3 and TRBJ1-1 proteins, so the full variable domain is: GAGVSQTPSNKVTEKGKYVELRCDPISGHTALYWYRQSLGQGPEFLIYFQGTGAADDSGLPNDRFFAVRPEGSVSTLKIQRTERGDSAVYLCASSVQRDTEAFFGQGTRLTVV.